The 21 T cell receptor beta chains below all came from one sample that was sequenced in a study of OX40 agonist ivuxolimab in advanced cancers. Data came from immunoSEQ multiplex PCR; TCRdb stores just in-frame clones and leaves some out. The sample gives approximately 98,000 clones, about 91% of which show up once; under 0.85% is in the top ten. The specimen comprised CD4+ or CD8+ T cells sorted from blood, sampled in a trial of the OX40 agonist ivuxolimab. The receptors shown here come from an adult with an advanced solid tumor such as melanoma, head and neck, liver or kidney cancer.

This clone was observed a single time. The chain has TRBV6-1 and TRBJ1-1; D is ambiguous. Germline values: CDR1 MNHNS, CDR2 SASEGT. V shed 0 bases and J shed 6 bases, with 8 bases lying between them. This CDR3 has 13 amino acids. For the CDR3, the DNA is TGTGCCAGCAGTGAAGCGCGGGGATCTGAAGCTTTCTTT. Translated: CASSEARGSEAFF.

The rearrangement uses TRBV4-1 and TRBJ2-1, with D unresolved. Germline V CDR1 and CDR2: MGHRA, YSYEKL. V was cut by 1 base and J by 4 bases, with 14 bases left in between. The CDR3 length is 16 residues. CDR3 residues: CASSQAGMGTYNEQFF. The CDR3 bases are TGCGCCAGCAGCCAAGCAGGAATGGGCACGTACAATGAGCAGTTCTTC.

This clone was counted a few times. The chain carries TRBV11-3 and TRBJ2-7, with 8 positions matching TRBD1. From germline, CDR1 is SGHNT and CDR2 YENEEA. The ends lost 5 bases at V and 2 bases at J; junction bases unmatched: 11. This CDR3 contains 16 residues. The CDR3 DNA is TGTGCCAGCAGCCCGGAGACAGGGGCGGTCACCTACGAGCAGTACTTC. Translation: CASSPETGAVTYEQYF.

For the CDR3, the DNA is TGTGCCAGCCGGACTAGCCGCAGCACAGATACGCAGTATTTT. Translated: CASRTSRSTDTQYF. The V and J genes are TRBV18 and TRBJ2-3; 8 bases agree with TRBD2. The junction had 4 bases not matched to a gene; V was cut back by 8 bases and J by 0 bases. The CDR3 runs to 14 residues. The V gene's germline CDR1 is KGHSH and CDR2 LQKENI.

The CDR3 sequence: CSVRQNQETQYF. The CDR3 bases are TGCAGCGTCCGACAGAACCAAGAGACCCAGTACTTC. The chain couples TRBV29-1 to TRBJ2-5, with D possibly matching TRBD1 (5 bases). CDR3 length: 12 residues. CDR1 and CDR2 from the germline V gene are SQVTM and ANQGSEA. Trimming pared 6 bases from V and 0 bases from J, leaving 8 bases between.

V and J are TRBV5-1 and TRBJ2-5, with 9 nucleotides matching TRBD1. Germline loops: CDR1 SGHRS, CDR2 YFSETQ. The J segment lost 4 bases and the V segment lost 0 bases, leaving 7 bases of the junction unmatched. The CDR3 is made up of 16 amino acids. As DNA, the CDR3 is TGCGCCAGCAGCTTGGGCCCGGGACAGGGAGGAGAGACCCAGTACTTC. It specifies CASSLGPGQGGETQYF.

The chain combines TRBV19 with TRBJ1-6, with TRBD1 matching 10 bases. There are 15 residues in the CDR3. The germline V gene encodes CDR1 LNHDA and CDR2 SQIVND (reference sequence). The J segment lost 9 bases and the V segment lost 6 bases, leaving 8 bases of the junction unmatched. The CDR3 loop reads CASSGSGTGVSPLHF. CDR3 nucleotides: TGTGCCAGTAGCGGCTCCGGGACAGGGGTTTCACCCCTCCACTTT.

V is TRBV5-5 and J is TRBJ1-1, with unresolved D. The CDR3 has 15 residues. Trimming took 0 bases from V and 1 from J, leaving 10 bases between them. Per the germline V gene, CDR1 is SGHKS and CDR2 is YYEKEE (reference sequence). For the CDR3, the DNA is TGTGCCAGCAGCTTGGTGAAACTTCCGAACACTGAAGCTTTCTTT. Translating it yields CASSLVKLPNTEAFF. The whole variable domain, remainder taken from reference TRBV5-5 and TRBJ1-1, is DAGVTQSPTHLIKTRGQQVTLRCSPISGHKSVSWYQQVLGQGPQFIFQYYEKEERGRGNFPDRFSARQFPNYSSELNVNALLLGDSALYLCASSLVKLPNTEAFFGQGTRLTVV.

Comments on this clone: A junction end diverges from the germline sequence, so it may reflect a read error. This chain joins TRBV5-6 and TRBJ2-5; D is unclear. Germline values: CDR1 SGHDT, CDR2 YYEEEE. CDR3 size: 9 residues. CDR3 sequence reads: CASSFGRNF. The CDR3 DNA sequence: TGTGCCAGCAGCTTCGGACGGAACTTC.

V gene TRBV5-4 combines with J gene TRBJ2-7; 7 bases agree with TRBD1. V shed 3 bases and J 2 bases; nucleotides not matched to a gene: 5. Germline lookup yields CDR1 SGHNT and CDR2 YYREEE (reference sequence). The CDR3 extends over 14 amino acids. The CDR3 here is CASSSWTGTYEQYF. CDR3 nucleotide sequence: TGTGCCAGCAGCTCGTGGACAGGCACCTACGAGCAGTACTTC.

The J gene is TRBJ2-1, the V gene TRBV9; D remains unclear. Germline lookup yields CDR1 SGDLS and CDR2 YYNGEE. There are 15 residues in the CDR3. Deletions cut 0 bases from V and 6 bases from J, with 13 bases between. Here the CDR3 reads CASSVEAWSSNEQFF. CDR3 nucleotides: TGTGCCAGCAGCGTAGAGGCTTGGAGTAGCAATGAGCAGTTCTTC.

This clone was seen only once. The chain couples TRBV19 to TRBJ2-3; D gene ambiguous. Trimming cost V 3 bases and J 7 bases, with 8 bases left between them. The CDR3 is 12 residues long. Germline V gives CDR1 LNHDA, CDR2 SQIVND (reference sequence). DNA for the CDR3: TGTGCCAGTAGTATCGAAGGGAATACGCAGTATTTT. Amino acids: CASSIEGNTQYF.

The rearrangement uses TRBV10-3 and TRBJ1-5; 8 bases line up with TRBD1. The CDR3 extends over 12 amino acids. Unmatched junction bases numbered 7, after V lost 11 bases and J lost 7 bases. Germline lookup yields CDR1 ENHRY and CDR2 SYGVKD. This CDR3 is CAGGQEDQPQHF. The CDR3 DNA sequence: TGTGCCGGGGGACAGGAAGACCAGCCCCAGCATTTT.

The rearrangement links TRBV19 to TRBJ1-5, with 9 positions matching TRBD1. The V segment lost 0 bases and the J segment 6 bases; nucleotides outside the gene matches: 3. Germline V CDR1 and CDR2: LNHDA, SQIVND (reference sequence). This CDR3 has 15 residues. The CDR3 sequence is CASSIETGGTQPQHF. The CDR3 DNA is TGTGCCAGTAGTATAGAAACAGGGGGCACTCAGCCCCAGCATTTT.

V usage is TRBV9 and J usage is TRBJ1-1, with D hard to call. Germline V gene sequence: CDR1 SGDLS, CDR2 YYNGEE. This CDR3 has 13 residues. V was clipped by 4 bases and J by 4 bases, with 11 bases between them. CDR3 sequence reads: CASSPTGSTEAFF. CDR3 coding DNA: TGTGCCAGCAGCCCAACGGGGAGCACTGAAGCTTTCTTT.

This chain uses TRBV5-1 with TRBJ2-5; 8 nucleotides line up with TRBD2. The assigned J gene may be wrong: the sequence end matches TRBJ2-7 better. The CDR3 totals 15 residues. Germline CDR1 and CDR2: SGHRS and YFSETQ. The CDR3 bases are TGCGCCAGCAGCCCCGGGGGGGGGCCGTCCTACGAGCAGTACTTC. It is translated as CASSPGGGPSYEQYF.

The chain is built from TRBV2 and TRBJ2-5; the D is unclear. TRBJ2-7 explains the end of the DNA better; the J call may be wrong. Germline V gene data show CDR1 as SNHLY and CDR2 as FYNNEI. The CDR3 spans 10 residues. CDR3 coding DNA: TGTGCCAGCAGCTTCACCGAGCAGTACTTC. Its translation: CASSFTEQYF.

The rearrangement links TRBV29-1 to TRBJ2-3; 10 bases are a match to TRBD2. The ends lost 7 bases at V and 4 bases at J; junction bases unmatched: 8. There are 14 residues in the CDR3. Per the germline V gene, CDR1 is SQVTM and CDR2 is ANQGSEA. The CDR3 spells CSASGSGGSDTQYF. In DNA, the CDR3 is TGCAGCGCTTCGGGTAGCGGGGGGTCAGATACGCAGTATTTT.

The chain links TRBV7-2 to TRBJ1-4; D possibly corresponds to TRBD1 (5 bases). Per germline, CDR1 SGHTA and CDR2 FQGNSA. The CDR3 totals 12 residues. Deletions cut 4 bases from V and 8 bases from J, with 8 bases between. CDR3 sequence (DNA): TGTGCCAGCAGCTCCCAGGGCGAAAAACTGTTTTTT. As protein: CASSSQGEKLFF.

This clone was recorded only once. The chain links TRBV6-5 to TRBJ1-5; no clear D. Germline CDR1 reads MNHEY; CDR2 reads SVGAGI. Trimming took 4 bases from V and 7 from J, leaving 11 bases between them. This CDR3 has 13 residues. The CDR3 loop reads CASSSVRGQPQHF. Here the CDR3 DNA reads TGTGCCAGCAGTTCCGTTCGGGGACAGCCCCAGCATTTT.

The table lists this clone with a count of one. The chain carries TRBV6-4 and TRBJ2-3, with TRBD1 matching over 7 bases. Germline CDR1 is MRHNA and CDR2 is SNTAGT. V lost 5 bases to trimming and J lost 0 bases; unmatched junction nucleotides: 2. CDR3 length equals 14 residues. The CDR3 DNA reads TGTGCCAGCAGTAAGGACAGGAGCACAGATACGCAGTATTTT. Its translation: CASSKDRSTDTQYF.